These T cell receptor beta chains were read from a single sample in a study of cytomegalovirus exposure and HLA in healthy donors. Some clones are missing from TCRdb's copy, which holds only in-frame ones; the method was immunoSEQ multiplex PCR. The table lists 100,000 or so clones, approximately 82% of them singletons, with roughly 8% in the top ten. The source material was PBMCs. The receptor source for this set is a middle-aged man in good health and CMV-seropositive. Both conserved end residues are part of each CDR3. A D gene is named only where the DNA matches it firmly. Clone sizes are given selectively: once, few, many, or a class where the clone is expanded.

CDR3nt: TGTGCCAGCAGCTTGGTTGGGGGGGCTCAGCCCCAGCATTTT
CDR3aa: CASSLVGGAQPQHF
abundance: .
j_gene: TRBJ1-5
v_gene: TRBV5-5
d_gene: .

CDR3nt: TGTGCCAGCAGCTTGGGCGGTACAGATACGCAGTATTTT
CDR3aa: CASSLGGTDTQYF
abundance: .
j_gene: TRBJ2-3
v_gene: TRBV5-6
d_gene: .

CDR3nt: TGCAGCGTTGATTCAGGGTTGGAGACCCAGTACTTC
CDR3aa: CSVDSGLETQYF
abundance: .
j_gene: TRBJ2-5
v_gene: TRBV29-1
d_gene: .

CDR3nt: TGTGCCAGCGCCCCCCTCTTCGGGATTCGGATCCCCGGGGAGCTGTTTTTT
CDR3aa: CASAPLFGIRIPGELFF
abundance: .
j_gene: TRBJ2-2
v_gene: TRBV7-9
d_gene: .

CDR3nt: TGTGCCAGCAGCTCCGGGGGGGGGACCCAGTACTTC
CDR3aa: CASSSGGGTQYF
abundance: .
j_gene: TRBJ2-5
v_gene: TRBV7-2
d_gene: TRBD2

CDR3nt: TGTGCCAGCAGTCAAGCGGGAGGAGCCTACAATGAGCAGTTCTTC
CDR3aa: CASSQAGGAYNEQFF
abundance: few
j_gene: TRBJ2-1
v_gene: TRBV6-6
d_gene: TRBD2

CDR3nt: TGTGCCAGCAGCGTAGACGCCGCGATGAGGGGCTACACCTTC
CDR3aa: CASSVDAAMRGYTF
abundance: .
j_gene: TRBJ1-2
v_gene: TRBV9
d_gene: .

CDR3nt: TGTGCCAGCAGTTGGGACAGGGTCAGGGGGGAGCAGTACTTC
CDR3aa: CASSWDRVRGEQYF
abundance: .
j_gene: TRBJ2-7
v_gene: TRBV2
d_gene: TRBD1

CDR3nt: TGTGCCAGCAGTTCCAGGACAGGGGATTACGAGCAGTACTTC
CDR3aa: CASSSRTGDYEQYF
abundance: .
j_gene: TRBJ2-7
v_gene: TRBV2
d_gene: TRBD1

CDR3nt: TGTGCCAGCAGTCCAGGACTAGCGGGAGCAAACTACGAGCAGTACTTC
CDR3aa: CASSPGLAGANYEQYF
abundance: .
j_gene: TRBJ2-7
v_gene: TRBV27
d_gene: TRBD2

CDR3nt: TGTGCCGGGGAGGGGGATAACTATGGCTACACCTTC
CDR3aa: CAGEGDNYGYTF
abundance: .
j_gene: TRBJ1-2
v_gene: TRBV7-2
d_gene: .

CDR3nt: TGTGCCAGCAGTTACCCCGCCGGTGGCTACACCTTC
CDR3aa: CASSYPAGGYTF
abundance: few
j_gene: TRBJ1-2
v_gene: TRBV6-5
d_gene: .

CDR3nt: TGCGCCAGCAGCCAAGAATGGACAGGGGGTACCTACGAGCAGTACTTC
CDR3aa: CASSQEWTGGTYEQYF
abundance: .
j_gene: TRBJ2-7
v_gene: TRBV4-3
d_gene: TRBD1

CDR3nt: TGTGCCAGCAGTTTATCCTACAGGGGGCAAAACTATGGCTACACCTTC
CDR3aa: CASSLSYRGQNYGYTF
abundance: .
j_gene: TRBJ1-2
v_gene: TRBV27
d_gene: TRBD1

CDR3nt: TGTGCCTGGAGTGCTCGGGAGGAAGCTTTCTTT
CDR3aa: CAWSAREEAFF
abundance: .
j_gene: TRBJ1-1
v_gene: TRBV30
d_gene: .

CDR3nt: TGCGCCAGCAGCTCCCACGAGCAGTACTTC
CDR3aa: CASSSHEQYF
abundance: .
j_gene: TRBJ2-7
v_gene: TRBV5-1
d_gene: .

CDR3nt: TGTGCCAGTAGTATGGGACTAGCGGGAGGCCGCGCCAAAAACATTCAGTACTTC
CDR3aa: CASSMGLAGGRAKNIQYF
abundance: .
j_gene: TRBJ2-4
v_gene: TRBV19
d_gene: TRBD2

CDR3nt: TGTGCCTGGAGTCCGGGTCTTGGCAATCAGCCCCAGCATTTT
CDR3aa: CAWSPGLGNQPQHF
abundance: few
j_gene: TRBJ1-5
v_gene: TRBV30
d_gene: .

CDR3nt: TGTGCCAGCAGTGACCCAGGTGGAAACTATGGCTACACCTTC
CDR3aa: CASSDPGGNYGYTF
abundance: few
j_gene: TRBJ1-2
v_gene: TRBV6-5
d_gene: .

CDR3nt: TGTGCCAGCGTCGCGATTCCGAACACCGGGGAGCTGTTTTTT
CDR3aa: CASVAIPNTGELFF
abundance: .
j_gene: TRBJ2-2
v_gene: TRBV7-8
d_gene: .

CDR3nt: TGTGCCAGCAGACAGGGGGCTGGAAACACCATATATTTT
CDR3aa: CASRQGAGNTIYF
abundance: .
j_gene: TRBJ1-3
v_gene: TRBV7-9
d_gene: TRBD1

CDR3nt: TGTGCCAGCAGCTTAGCGAATCGGGGACAGGTCACTGAAGCTTTCTTT
CDR3aa: CASSLANRGQVTEAFF
abundance: .
j_gene: TRBJ1-1
v_gene: TRBV7-2
d_gene: TRBD1

CDR3nt: TGTGCCAGCAGCGACGGGAGGGAGGCGGGGGGTGGAAACATTCAGTACTTC
CDR3aa: CASSDGREAGGGNIQYF
abundance: .
j_gene: TRBJ2-4
v_gene: TRBV11-3
d_gene: TRBD2

CDR3nt: TGTGCAAGTCGCTTAAGGCTAGTGGCAGAGACCCAGTACTTC
CDR3aa: CASRLRLVAETQYF
abundance: .
j_gene: TRBJ2-5
v_gene: TRBV12-2
d_gene: .

CDR3nt: TGTGCCAGTAGTATACGATCGGGGGACATTCAGTACTTC
CDR3aa: CASSIRSGDIQYF
abundance: .
j_gene: TRBJ2-4
v_gene: TRBV19
d_gene: .

CDR3nt: TGTGCCTGGACCACTAGACCTAGCGGGAGGGCCGTCGACGAGCAGTACTTC
CDR3aa: CAWTTRPSGRAVDEQYF
abundance: once
j_gene: TRBJ2-7
v_gene: TRBV30
d_gene: TRBD2

CDR3nt: TGTGCCAGCAGTGAACCCGGAACCCTAGCGGGGTATGGCTACACCTTC
CDR3aa: CASSEPGTLAGYGYTF
abundance: .
j_gene: TRBJ1-2
v_gene: TRBV25-1
d_gene: .

CDR3nt: TGTGCCAGCAGCTTAAGTAGCGGGGGAAGGAGCTCCTACGAGCAGTACTTC
CDR3aa: CASSLSSGGRSSYEQYF
abundance: once
j_gene: TRBJ2-7
v_gene: TRBV7-3
d_gene: TRBD2

CDR3nt: TGTGCCGCCCAGCGAAACAGGGGTGACACTGAAGCTTTCTTT
CDR3aa: CAAQRNRGDTEAFF
abundance: .
j_gene: TRBJ1-1
v_gene: TRBV10-3
d_gene: TRBD1

CDR3nt: TGTGCCAGCAGCTTGCTAGCGGCCACCCAAGAGACCCAGTACTTC
CDR3aa: CASSLLAATQETQYF
abundance: .
j_gene: TRBJ2-5
v_gene: TRBV5-6
d_gene: TRBD2

CDR3nt: TGTGCCAGCAGCGCGAAGACTCGTCGCATCTACGGGCAGTACTTC
CDR3aa: CASSAKTRRIYGQYF
abundance: .
j_gene: TRBJ2-7
v_gene: TRBV7-2
d_gene: .

CDR3nt: TGTGCCAGCACCGCCAGACAGGGGAAAGAGACCCAGTACTTC
CDR3aa: CASTARQGKETQYF
abundance: .
j_gene: TRBJ2-5
v_gene: TRBV5-4
d_gene: TRBD1

CDR3nt: TGTGCCAGCAGCTTAGTAGGGACAGATAACTATGGCTACACCTTC
CDR3aa: CASSLVGTDNYGYTF
abundance: few
j_gene: TRBJ1-2
v_gene: TRBV7-2
d_gene: TRBD1

CDR3nt: TGTGCCAGTAGTATAGATTTGACAGGGGGCTTGGAGGGTCAGCCCCAGCATTTT
CDR3aa: CASSIDLTGGLEGQPQHF
abundance: .
j_gene: TRBJ1-5
v_gene: TRBV19
d_gene: TRBD1

CDR3nt: TGTGCCAGCAGATCGGGGGATTCTAATTCACCCCTCCACTTT
CDR3aa: CASRSGDSNSPLHF
abundance: .
j_gene: TRBJ1-6
v_gene: TRBV5-6
d_gene: .

CDR3nt: TGTGCCAGCAGTTTAGTGGTTGGGACAGAAGCCTACGAGCAGTACTTC
CDR3aa: CASSLVVGTEAYEQYF
abundance: .
j_gene: TRBJ2-7
v_gene: TRBV27
d_gene: TRBD1

CDR3nt: TGTGCCAGCAGCTTCAGGGGGGCGAACACTGAAGCTTTCTTT
CDR3aa: CASSFRGANTEAFF
abundance: .
j_gene: TRBJ1-1
v_gene: TRBV2
d_gene: TRBD1

CDR3nt: TGTGCCACCCTAGTCAACGCTGAAGCTTTCTTT
CDR3aa: CATLVNAEAFF
abundance: .
j_gene: TRBJ1-1
v_gene: TRBV28
d_gene: .

CDR3nt: TGTGCCAGCAGTAACAGGGATGGGAATGGCTACACCTTC
CDR3aa: CASSNRDGNGYTF
abundance: few
j_gene: TRBJ1-2
v_gene: TRBV6-4
d_gene: .

CDR3nt: TGTGCCAGCACCGTCGGCGACTTGCAGCCCCAGCATTTT
CDR3aa: CASTVGDLQPQHF
abundance: .
j_gene: TRBJ1-5
v_gene: TRBV28
d_gene: .

CDR3nt: TGCAGCGTTAAAAACCTCAGGGGCCCATCCACTGAAGCTTTCTTT
CDR3aa: CSVKNLRGPSTEAFF
abundance: .
j_gene: TRBJ1-1
v_gene: TRBV29-1
d_gene: .

CDR3nt: TGCAGTGCTAGGGGCCATCAGCCCCAGCATTTT
CDR3aa: CSARGHQPQHF
abundance: few
j_gene: TRBJ1-5
v_gene: TRBV20-1
d_gene: .

CDR3nt: TGCAGTTGGGGGCGAGATGAAAAACTGTTTTTT
CDR3aa: CSWGRDEKLFF
abundance: .
j_gene: TRBJ1-4
v_gene: TRBV20-1
d_gene: .